What follows describes a single T cell receptor beta chain. Its antigen is undetermined. The CDR3 totals 17 residues. Germline V lookup: CDR1 LGHNA, CDR2 YSLEER. The V segment lost 0 bases and the J segment 5 bases; nucleotides outside the gene matches: 4. Scientists made TCR beta libraries using quantitative 5'-RACE with molecular barcodes. From the 5' RACE reads, TCRdb called clonotypes with MiXCR, one entry per CDR3 protein. This sample carries approximately 25,000 distinct CDR3 sequences, approximately 7.9% of them seen once, and the ten largest clones take around 30%. This record belongs to a study of CD8 T cells in ankylosing spondylitis. Notes on the study in general: Relatively rare in peripheral blood, disease-linked clones were also CD8+. Seemingly distinctive of ankylosing spondylitis blood was a TCR beta motif formed by eight highly homologous variants. The clones that were linked to disease were reported to be significantly enriched in matched synovial fluid samples from ankylosing spondylitis patients.

Sample: blood. The clonotype was recovered from a male donor with ankylosing spondylitis or in good health (not recorded which). The rearrangement links TRBV4-3 to TRBJ2-1, with 13 bases lining up with TRBD2. CDR3 in DNA: TGCGCCAGCAGCCAAGATCGGACTAGCGGGAGCCACAATGAGCAGTTCTTC. Protein: CASSQDRTSGSHNEQFF.